The present T cell receptor (beta chain) was sequenced within a study of human thymus T cells. The V end lost 2 bases, the J end lost 4 bases, and 7 bases lay between the germline ends. The CDR3 runs 13 residues. Germline-derived CDR1 and CDR2 are SGHNT and YYREEE (reference sequence). TCRdb's copy holds only in-frame clones and misses some; the assay was immunoSEQ multiplex PCR. The sample yields about 78,000 clones, approximately 96% seen once. The study used thymus tissue resected during corrective heart surgery. Having surgery to correct congenital heart defects, healthy Finnish infants acted as the donors.

What was sequenced was thymus tissue. This receptor was obtained from a boy under three years old with a congenital heart defect but otherwise immunologically healthy. This sequence joins TRBV5-4 and TRBJ2-1; D uncertain. The CDR3 DNA reads TGTGCCAGCAGCTTCCCTGGTTACAATGAGCAGTTCTTC. Translation gives CASSFPGYNEQFF.